This TCR beta chain originates from a study of CXCR3-negative and CXCR3-positive naive CD8 T cells (dated by TCRdb to the late 2010s). Looking at the study overall: In total, 110 million to 150 million TRB reads were obtained, corresponding to roughly 1.5 +/- 0.3 million reads per library. Diversity and physicochemical repertoire analyses covered over 10 donors pooled from two independent experiments. Naive subsets from about 5 donors and memory cells from 3 donors were included in the TRBV-TRBJ cluster analysis.

For this clonotype: It lacks a known antigen.

The data were produced on a NextSeq 550. The Human TCR Profiling Kit (MiLaboratory) was used to make UMI-labeled 5' RACE TRB cDNA libraries. The full amount of extracted RNA was used for cDNA synthesis, and the full amount of resulting cDNA was used for PCR amplification. Libraries were prepared in parallel using an identical number of PCR cycles. In the source study's methods: With a minimum of two reads required per UMI, MIGEC and MiXCR pulled out about 50,000 +/- 10,000 unique UMI-labeled TRB cDNA molecules from each library. On average, roughly 40,000 +/- 10,000 functional in-frame TRB CDR3 nucleotide clonotypes lacking stop codons were found per library. Diversity metrics, including normalized Shannon-Wiener and Chao1, were computed in VDJtools after downsampling to 5000 UMI-labeled TRB molecules per sample. VDJtools was used to calculate clonotype-size-weighted physicochemical properties of the central five CDR3 residues, namely interaction energy, strength, volume and Kidera factor 4. TCRdb reprocessed the reads, so every CDR3 protein sequence counts as one entry and DNA is not shown. These V and J calls originate from TCRdb's pipeline instead of the authors' own analysis. The table for this sample shows over 55,000 distinct CDR3 sequences. About 4.9% of the sample belongs to the ten largest clones.

For every CD8+ T cell subset, 250,000 to 300,000 cells were flow-sorted straight into RLT lysis buffer, and each subset was sorted in triplicate. To exclude memory contaminants, naive CD8+ T cells were stringently defined as CD45RO-CCR7+CD27+CD95-. Peripheral blood mononuclear cells were isolated from buffy coats by standard density gradient centrifugation. Naive CXCR3-negative and CXCR3-positive CD8+ T cells were flow-sorted on a FACSAria III. Total RNA was extracted from sorted cells with an RNeasy Mini Kit. The CDR3, cysteine through phenylalanine, is 19 amino acids long. The DNA is unrecorded. The germline V gene (reference sequence) provides CDR1 DFQATT and CDR2 SNEGSKA. The study at large found these results: TRBV-TRBJ usage was similar between naive CXCR3-negative and CXCR3-positive cells from the same donor, while memory cells showed distinct patterns. Because CXCR3 expression was partially decreased after cryopreservation, freshly isolated PBMCs were used for most assays. TRB CDR3s from CXCR3-positive naive cells showed higher hydrophobicity (lower Kidera factor 4), lower energy, and higher strength and volume indices than CXCR3-negative naive cells. Surface CD5, linked to self-reactivity in mice, was comparable between naive subsets; TCR interaction strength was therefore also inferred from TRB CDR3 physicochemical properties. Both naive subsets had comparably high repertoire diversity, while memory CD8+ T cells had much lower repertoire diversity.

The specimen was naive CXCR3+ CD8+ T cells from blood. The sample's cell subset or site label, decoded: CD45RO-CCR7+CD27+CD95- naive CD8+ T cells expressing CXCR3 (TNR3+). The chain was built from TRBV20-1 and TRBJ2-1; TCRdb returns TRBD2, unconfirmable since there is no DNA. This receptor was identified in a human donor in good health. Some clones in this sample may be carry-over from other donors' samples. The CDR3 region reads CSARANGLTGTSSYNEQFF.